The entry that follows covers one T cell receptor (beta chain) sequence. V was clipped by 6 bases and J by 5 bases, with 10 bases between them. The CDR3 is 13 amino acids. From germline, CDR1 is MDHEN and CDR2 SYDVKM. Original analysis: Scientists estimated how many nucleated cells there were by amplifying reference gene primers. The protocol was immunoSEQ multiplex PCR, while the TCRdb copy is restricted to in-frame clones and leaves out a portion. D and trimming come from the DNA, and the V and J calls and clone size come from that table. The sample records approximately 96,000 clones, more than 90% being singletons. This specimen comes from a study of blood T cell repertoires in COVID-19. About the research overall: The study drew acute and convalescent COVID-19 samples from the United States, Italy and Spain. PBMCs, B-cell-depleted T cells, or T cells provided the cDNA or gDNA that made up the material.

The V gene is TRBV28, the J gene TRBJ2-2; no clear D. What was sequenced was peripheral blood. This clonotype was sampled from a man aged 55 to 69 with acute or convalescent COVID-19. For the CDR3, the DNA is TGTGCCAGCAGCTTGAGGCGAACCGGGGAGCTGTTTTTT. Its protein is CASSLRRTGELFF.